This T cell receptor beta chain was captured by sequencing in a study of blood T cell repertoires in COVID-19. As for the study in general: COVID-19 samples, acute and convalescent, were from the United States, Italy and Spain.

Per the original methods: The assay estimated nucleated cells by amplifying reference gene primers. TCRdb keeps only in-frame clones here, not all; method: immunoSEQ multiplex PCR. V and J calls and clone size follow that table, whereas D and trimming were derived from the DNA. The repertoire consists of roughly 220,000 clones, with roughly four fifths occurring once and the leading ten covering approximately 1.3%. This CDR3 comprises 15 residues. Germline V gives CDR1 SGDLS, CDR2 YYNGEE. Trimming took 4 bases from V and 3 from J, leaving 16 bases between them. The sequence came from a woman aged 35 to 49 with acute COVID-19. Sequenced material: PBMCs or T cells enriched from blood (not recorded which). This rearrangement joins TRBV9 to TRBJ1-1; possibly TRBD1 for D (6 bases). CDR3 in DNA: TGTGCCAGCAGCCCCCCGGGACACAGGGACACTGAAGCTTTCTTT. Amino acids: CASSPPGHRDTEAFF. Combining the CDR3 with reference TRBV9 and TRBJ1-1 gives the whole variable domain DSGVTQTPKHLITATGQRVTLRCSPRSGDLSVYWYQQSLDQGLQFLIQYYNGEERAKGNILERFSAQQFPDLHSELNLSSLELGDSALYFCASSPPGHRDTEAFFGQGTRLTVV.